Shown below are 2 T cell receptor beta chains from a single sample sequenced in a study of T-cell reconstitution after alpha-beta-depleted transplantation in children. Library preparation (for TCRbeta) was performed with unique molecular identifiers. TCRdb re-derived calls from the PCR reads in MiXCR, one entry per CDR3 protein. Among about a million distinct CDR3 sequences listed, about 26% were seen once. This sample comprised PBMCs, mostly from graft donor cells, obtained 360 days after TCRalphabeta/CD19-depleted stem cell transplant. The receptors come from a boy under three years old who had a stem cell transplant for SCID, so the T cells may come from the graft donor.

The table lists this clonotype with a few counts. This chain joins TRBV2 and TRBJ2-4, with TRBD2 as a possible D gene (6 bases). Germline V gene lookup returns CDR1 SNHLY and CDR2 FYNNEI. The CDR3 is made up of 13 amino acids. Trimming stripped 7 bases from V and 9 bases from J, with 16 bases between. CDR3 bases: TGTGCCAGCAAGGAGGGGCCGCAGAGCATTCAGTACTTC. Its protein is CASKEGPQSIQYF. Complete variable domain (other parts from reference TRBV2 and TRBJ2-4): EPEVTQTPSHQVTQMGQEVILRCVPISNHLYFYWYRQILGQKVEFLVSFYNNEISEKSEIFDDQFSVERPDGSNFTLKIRSTKLEDSAMYFCASKEGPQSIQYFGAGTRLSVL.

The J gene is TRBJ2-7, the V gene TRBV7-8; 8 positions match TRBD1. There are 14 residues in the CDR3. Unmatched junction bases numbered 9, after V lost 4 bases and J lost 7 bases. Germline CDR1 reads SGHVS; CDR2 reads FQNEAQ. The DNA of the CDR3 is TGTGCCAGCAGCTCCCATGGACAGGGTGCAGAGCAGTACTTC. This translates into CASSSHGQGAEQYF. Using reference TRBV7-8 and TRBJ2-7 for the parts outside the CDR3, the full variable domain is GAGVSQSPRYKVAKRGQDVALRCDPISGHVSLFWYQQALGQGPEFLTYFQNEAQLDKSGLPSDRFFAERPEGSVSTLKIQRTQQEDSAVYLCASSSHGQGAEQYFGPGTRLTVT.